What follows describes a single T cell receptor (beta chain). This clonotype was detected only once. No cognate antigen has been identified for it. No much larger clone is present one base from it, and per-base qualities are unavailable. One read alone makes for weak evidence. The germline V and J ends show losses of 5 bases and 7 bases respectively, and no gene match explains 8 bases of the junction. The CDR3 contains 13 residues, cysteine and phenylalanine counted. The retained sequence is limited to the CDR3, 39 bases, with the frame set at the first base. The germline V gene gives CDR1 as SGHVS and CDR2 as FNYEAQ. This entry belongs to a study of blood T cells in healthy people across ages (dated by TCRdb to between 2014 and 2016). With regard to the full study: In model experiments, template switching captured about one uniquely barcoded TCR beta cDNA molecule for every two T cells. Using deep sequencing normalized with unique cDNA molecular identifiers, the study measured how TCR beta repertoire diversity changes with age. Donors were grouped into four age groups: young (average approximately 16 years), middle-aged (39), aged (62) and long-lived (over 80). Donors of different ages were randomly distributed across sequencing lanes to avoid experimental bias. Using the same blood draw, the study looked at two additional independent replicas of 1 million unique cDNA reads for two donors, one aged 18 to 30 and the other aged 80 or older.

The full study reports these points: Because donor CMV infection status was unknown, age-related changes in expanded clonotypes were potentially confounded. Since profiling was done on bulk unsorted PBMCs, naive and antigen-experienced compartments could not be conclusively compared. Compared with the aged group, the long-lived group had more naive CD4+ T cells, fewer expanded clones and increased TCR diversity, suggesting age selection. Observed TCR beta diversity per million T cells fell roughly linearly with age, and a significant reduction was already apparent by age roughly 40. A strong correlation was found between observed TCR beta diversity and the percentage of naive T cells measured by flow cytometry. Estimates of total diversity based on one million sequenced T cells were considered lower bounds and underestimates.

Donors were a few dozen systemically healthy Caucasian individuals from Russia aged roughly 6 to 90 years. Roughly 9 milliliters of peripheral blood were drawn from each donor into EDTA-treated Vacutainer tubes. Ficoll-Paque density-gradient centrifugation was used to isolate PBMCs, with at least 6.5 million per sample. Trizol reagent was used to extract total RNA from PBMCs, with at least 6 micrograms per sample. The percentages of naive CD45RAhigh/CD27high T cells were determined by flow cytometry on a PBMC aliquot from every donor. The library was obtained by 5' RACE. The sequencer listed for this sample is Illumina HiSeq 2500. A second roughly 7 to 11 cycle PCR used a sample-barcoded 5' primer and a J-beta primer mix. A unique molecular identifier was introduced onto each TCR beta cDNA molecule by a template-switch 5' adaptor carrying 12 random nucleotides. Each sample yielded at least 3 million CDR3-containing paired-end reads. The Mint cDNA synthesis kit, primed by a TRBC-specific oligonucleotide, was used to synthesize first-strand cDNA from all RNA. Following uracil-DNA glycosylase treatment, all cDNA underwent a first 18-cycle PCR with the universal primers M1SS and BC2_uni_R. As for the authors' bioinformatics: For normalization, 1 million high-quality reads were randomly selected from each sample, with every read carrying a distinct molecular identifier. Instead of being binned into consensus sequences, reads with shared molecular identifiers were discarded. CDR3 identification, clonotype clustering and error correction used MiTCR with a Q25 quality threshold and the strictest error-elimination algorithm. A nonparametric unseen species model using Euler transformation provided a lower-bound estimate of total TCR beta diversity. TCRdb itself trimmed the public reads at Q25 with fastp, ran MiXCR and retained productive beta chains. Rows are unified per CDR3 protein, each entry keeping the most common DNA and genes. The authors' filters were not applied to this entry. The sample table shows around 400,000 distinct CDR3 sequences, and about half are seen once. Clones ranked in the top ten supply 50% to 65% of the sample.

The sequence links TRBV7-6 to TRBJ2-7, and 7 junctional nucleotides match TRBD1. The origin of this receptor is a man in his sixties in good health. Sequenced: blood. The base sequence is TGTGCCAGCAGCGCCCGACAGGGCGGGGAGCAGTACTTC. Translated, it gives CASSARQGGEQYF.